This T cell receptor (beta chain) was captured by sequencing in a study of shared clonotypes between healthy human individuals. Some clones are missing from TCRdb's copy, which holds only in-frame ones; the method was immunoSEQ multiplex PCR. The data contain about a million clones, roughly 75% of them singletons. Trimming cost V 5 bases and J 0 bases, with 9 bases left between them. This CDR3 comprises 14 residues. Germline-derived CDR1 and CDR2 are SEHNR and FQNEAQ (reference sequence). In its sample, this clone was seen once. Its target is not known. Study conclusions and caveats: Non-shared clonotypes displayed generation probabilities falling below those of clonotypes present in all four donors. Around 5.4% of naive CD4 clonotypes were common to several donors.

The V call is TRBV7-9, the J call TRBJ2-3; D is unclear. Sequencing used memory CD4+ T cells sorted from blood. Subset described: CD45RA-negative fraction. This receptor was identified in a man between 18 and 35 years old in good health. The CDR3 reads CASSQDHSTDTQYF. The CDR3 DNA reads as TGTGCCAGCAGCCAGGACCATAGCACAGATACGCAGTATTTT.